This TCR beta chain was documented in a study of human T cells and chemical hapten exposure. On the study more broadly: TCR yields differed between samples (mainly from small differences in pooled library volume).

Total RNA extraction was carried out from unfractionated whole blood. Individual cDNA molecules had unique molecular identifiers attached to them by the library. MiXCR, run by TCRdb on the 5' RACE reads, gives a single entry per CDR3 protein. The repertoire consists of about 140,000 distinct CDR3 sequences, with 3.5% to 5% occurring once and the leading ten covering over 1.3%. This receptor was obtained from a female donor in good health.

The CDR3 reads CASSSGTGAWTDTQYF. The CDR3, as DNA: TGTGCCAGCAGCTCGGGGACAGGGGCTTGGACGGATACGCAGTATTTT. The V gene is TRBV13, the J gene TRBJ2-3, with TRBD1 matching over 10 bases. Germline trimming cut 4 bases from V and 6 bases from J; bases unmatched to any gene: 10. CDR1 is PRHDT and CDR2 is FYEKMQ in the germline V gene (reference sequence). The CDR3 extends over 16 amino acids.